The T cell receptor (beta chain) under discussion was sequenced for a study of T cell changes during pregnancy in multiple sclerosis. The table came from immunoSEQ multiplex PCR; TCRdb's copy has only in-frame clones and leaves some out. The table shows tens of thousands of clones, with about 92% occurring only once. The CDR3 consists of 17 residues. CDR1 SGHRS and CDR2 YFSETQ come from the germline V gene. V lost 2 bases and J lost 0, with 18 bases in between. This material consisted of CD8+ T cells from peripheral blood mononuclear cells, taken before pregnancy. The receptor was derived from a female donor with multiple sclerosis, enrolled in a pregnancy study. The chain combines TRBV5-1 with TRBJ2-7; D is possibly TRBD1 (6 bases). CDR3 amino acids: CASSFLPTGTSSYEQYF. CDR3 coding DNA: TGCGCCAGCAGCTTCCTGCCTACCGGGACATCCTCCTACGAGCAGTACTTC.